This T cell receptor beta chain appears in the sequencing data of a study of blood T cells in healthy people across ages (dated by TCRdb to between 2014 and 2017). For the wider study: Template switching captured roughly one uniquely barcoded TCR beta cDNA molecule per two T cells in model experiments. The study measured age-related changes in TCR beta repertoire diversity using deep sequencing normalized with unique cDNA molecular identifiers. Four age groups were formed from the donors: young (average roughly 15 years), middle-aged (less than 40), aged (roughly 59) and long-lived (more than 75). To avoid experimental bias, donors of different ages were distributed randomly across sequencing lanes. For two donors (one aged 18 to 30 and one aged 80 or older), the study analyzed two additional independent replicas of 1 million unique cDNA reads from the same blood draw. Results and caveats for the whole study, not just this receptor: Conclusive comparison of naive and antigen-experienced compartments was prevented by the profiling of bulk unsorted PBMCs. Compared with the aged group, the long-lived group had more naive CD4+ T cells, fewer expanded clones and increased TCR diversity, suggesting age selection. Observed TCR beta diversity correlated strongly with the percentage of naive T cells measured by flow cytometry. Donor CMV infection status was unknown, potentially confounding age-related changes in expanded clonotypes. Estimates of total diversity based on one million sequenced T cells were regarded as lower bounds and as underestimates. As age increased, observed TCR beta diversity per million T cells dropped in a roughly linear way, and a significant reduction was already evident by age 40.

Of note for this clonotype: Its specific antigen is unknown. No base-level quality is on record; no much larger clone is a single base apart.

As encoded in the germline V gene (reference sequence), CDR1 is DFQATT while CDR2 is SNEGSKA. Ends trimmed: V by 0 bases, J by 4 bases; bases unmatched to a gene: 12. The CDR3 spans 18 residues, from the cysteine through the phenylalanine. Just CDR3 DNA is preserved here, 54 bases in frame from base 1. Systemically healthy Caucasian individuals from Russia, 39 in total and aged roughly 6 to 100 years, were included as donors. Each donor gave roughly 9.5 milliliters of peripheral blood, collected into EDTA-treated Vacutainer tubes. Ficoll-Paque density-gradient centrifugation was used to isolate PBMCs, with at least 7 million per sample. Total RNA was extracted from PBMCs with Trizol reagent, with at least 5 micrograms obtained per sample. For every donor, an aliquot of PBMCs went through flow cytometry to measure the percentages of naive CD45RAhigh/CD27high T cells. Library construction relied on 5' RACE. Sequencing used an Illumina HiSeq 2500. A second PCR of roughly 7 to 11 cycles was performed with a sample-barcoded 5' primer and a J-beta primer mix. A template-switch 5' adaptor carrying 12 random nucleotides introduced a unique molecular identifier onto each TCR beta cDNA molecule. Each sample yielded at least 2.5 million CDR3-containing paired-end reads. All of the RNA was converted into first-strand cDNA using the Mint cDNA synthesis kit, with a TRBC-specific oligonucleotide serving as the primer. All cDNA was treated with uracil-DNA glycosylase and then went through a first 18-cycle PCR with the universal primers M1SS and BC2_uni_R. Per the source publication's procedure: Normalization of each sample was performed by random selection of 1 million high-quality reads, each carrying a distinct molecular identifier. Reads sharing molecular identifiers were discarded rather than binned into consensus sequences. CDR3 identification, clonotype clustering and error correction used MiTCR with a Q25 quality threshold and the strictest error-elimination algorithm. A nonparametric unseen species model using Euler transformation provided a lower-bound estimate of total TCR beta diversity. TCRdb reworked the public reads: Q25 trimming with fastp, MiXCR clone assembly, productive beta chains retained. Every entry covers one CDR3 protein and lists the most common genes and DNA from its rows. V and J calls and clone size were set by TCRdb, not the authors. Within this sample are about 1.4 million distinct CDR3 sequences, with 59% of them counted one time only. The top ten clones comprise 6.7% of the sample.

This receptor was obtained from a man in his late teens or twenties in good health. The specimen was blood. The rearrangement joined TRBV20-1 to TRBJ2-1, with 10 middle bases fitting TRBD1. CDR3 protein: CSARELIPTGGTYNEQFF. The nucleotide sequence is TGCAGTGCTAGAGAGCTCATCCCGACAGGGGGCACTTACAATGAGCAGTTCTTC.